The 20 T cell receptor beta chains reported below all come from one sample, sequenced in a study of T-cell reconstitution after alpha-beta-depleted transplantation in children. Unique molecular identifiers were incorporated when the TCRbeta library was constructed. TCRdb reprocessed the PCR reads via MiXCR and lists one record per CDR3 protein. The repertoire has 610,000 or so distinct CDR3 sequences, roughly a quarter of them found once; the top ten carry approximately 39%. The sample in question was PBMCs, obtained before TCRalphabeta/CD19-depleted stem cell transplant. The receptors shown here come from a boy under two years old with Wiskott-Aldrich syndrome, due to receive a stem cell transplant.

The chain carries TRBV20-1 and TRBJ1-4, with D uncertain. V lost 0 bases and J lost 4, with 15 bases in between. The CDR3 runs 16 residues. The germline gives CDR1 DFQATT, CDR2 SNEGSKA (reference sequence). The CDR3 region is CSARDGDLANNEKLFF. CDR3 nucleotides: TGCAGTGCTAGAGATGGAGATTTGGCTAATAATGAAAAACTGTTTTTT.

This clonotype appeared a few times. The chain has TRBV20-1 and TRBJ2-5; TRBD2 agrees at 13 bases. V was clipped by 5 bases and J by 1 base; unmatched bases: 10. The CDR3 has 17 residues. Germline assignment: CDR1 DFQATT and CDR2 SNEGSKA (reference sequence). Here the CDR3 reads CSALGTSGMGVQETQYF. The CDR3 DNA reads TGCAGTGCTCTCGGGACTAGCGGGATGGGGGTCCAAGAGACCCAGTACTTC.

The chain couples TRBV6-1 to TRBJ2-3; 9 bases match TRBD1. The J segment lost 4 bases and the V segment lost 7 bases, leaving 3 bases of the junction unmatched. The CDR3 contains 13 residues. CDR1 and CDR2 from the germline V gene are MNHNS and SASEGT. CDR3 sequence reads: CASTGTGSDTQYF. For the CDR3, the DNA is TGTGCCAGCACCGGGACAGGGTCAGATACGCAGTATTTT.

The chain combines TRBV29-1 with TRBJ1-1, with D hard to call. The CDR3 spans 12 residues. Germline CDR1 and CDR2: SQVTM and ANQGSEA. Trimming cost V 5 bases and J 1 base, with 8 bases left between them. The CDR3 DNA follows: TGCAGCGTTTACGACGGGAACACTGAAGCTTTCTTT. This sequence encodes CSVYDGNTEAFF.

The rearrangement links TRBV7-2 to TRBJ2-3; tentative D call: TRBD1 (5 bases). Looked up from germline, CDR1 is SGHTA and CDR2 is FQGNSA. The CDR3 spans 15 residues. V dropped 3 bases and J dropped 2 bases, with 12 bases sitting between them. For the CDR3, the DNA is TGTGCCAGCAGCTTCTCAGGGAAGACCACAGATACGCAGTATTTT. Translating it yields CASSFSGKTTDTQYF.

J is TRBJ2-2 and V is TRBV28, with a weak D call TRBD2 (6 bases). Germline CDR1 reads MDHEN; CDR2 reads SYDVKM. The CDR3 loop spans 18 amino acids. Trimming removed 3 bases from V and 0 bases from J, with 17 bases in between. CDR3 coding DNA: TGTGCCAGCAGTTTCGGACTACTCAAAATCGCGAACACCGGGGAGCTGTTTTTT. Protein product: CASSFGLLKIANTGELFF.

The sample holds a few counts of this clonotype. The chain uses TRBV29-1 and TRBJ2-5; no clear D. Germline values: CDR1 SQVTM, CDR2 ANQGSEA. Trimming shortened V by 3 bases and J by 2 bases, and 7 bases separated the two germline ends. The CDR3 extends over 12 amino acids. For the CDR3, the DNA is TGCAGCGTTGAGGTCGGTCAAGAGACCCAGTACTTC. Amino acid sequence: CSVEVGQETQYF.

This clonotype showed up just a few times. This chain links TRBV7-8 with TRBJ2-7; unclear D gene. CDR3 length: 17 amino acids. Germline V gives CDR1 SGHVS, CDR2 FQNEAQ. Trimming left V 5 bases short and J 4 bases short, with 24 bases between. CDR3 DNA sequence: TGTGCCAGCAGCGAACGGACCTTGGGCCTCTTAGGGTACGAGCAGTACTTC. This translates into CASSERTLGLLGYEQYF.

The rearrangement uses TRBV11-2 and TRBJ2-3, with 10 bases identical to TRBD1. The length of the CDR3 is 13 residues. CDR1 SGHAT and CDR2 FQNNGV come from the germline V gene. The V segment lost 10 bases and the J segment 2 bases; nucleotides outside the gene matches: 3. The CDR3 region has the DNA TGTGCCAAAGGGACAGGGGACACAGATACGCAGTATTTT. It is translated as CAKGTGDTDTQYF.

Relative to its sample, this clonotype is medium-sized. This rearrangement joins TRBV20-1 to TRBJ2-3, with D perhaps assigned TRBD1 or TRBD2 (5 bases each). This CDR3 has 17 amino acids. Germline V gene data show CDR1 as DFQATT and CDR2 as SNEGSKA (reference sequence). V was cut by 3 bases and J by 2 bases, with 21 bases left in between. DNA for the CDR3: TGCAGTGCTAGGACTGACGGGACCTCGTGGGACACAGATACGCAGTATTTT. Translated, it gives CSARTDGTSWDTDTQYF.

This clonotype was seen only a few times. The J gene is TRBJ2-1, the V gene TRBV27, with D hard to call. The CDR3 has 17 residues. The V and J ends lost 3 bases and 4 bases respectively, with 19 bases between them. In germline, CDR1 is MNHEY, CDR2 SMNVEV (reference sequence). The CDR3, as DNA: TGTGCCAGCAGTTTTCAAATCCGGAGTGGGTCTTACAATGAGCAGTTCTTC. Its translation is CASSFQIRSGSYNEQFF.

The rearrangement uses TRBV3-1 and TRBJ1-1; D gene ambiguous. The CDR3 consists of 15 residues. The V gene lost 5 bases and the J gene lost 1 base, with 14 bases spanning the gap. CDR1 and CDR2 (germline): LGHDT, YNNKEL (reference sequence). CDR3 bases: TGTGCCAGCAGCGCGTCGGGCAGGAAGAACACTGAAGCTTTCTTT. Translated: CASSASGRKNTEAFF.

This clonotype showed up just once. The chain combines TRBV20-1 with TRBJ2-5; D ambiguous. Germline lookup yields CDR1 DFQATT and CDR2 SNEGSKA (reference sequence). Trimming removed 0 bases from V and 7 bases from J, with 12 bases in between. The CDR3 length is 13 residues. In DNA, the CDR3 is TGCAGTGCTAGAGATAGGGCCTTAGGGACCCAGTACTTC. Translated, it gives CSARDRALGTQYF.

The sample holds a few counts of this clonotype. The V call is TRBV28, the J call TRBJ2-5; D gene unclear. Germline-derived CDR1 and CDR2 are MDHEN and SYDVKM. The CDR3 is 14 residues long. Trimming cost V 2 bases and J 1 base, with 8 bases left between them. CDR3 protein: CASSLRRSQETQYF. In DNA form, the CDR3 reads TGTGCCAGCAGTTTACGGAGATCCCAAGAGACCCAGTACTTC. Variable domain in full (rest from reference TRBV28 and TRBJ2-5): DVKVTQSSRYLVKRTGEKVFLECVQDMDHENMFWYRQDPGLGLRLIYFSYDVKMKEKGDIPEGYSVSREKKERFSLILESASTNQTSMYLCASSLRRSQETQYFGPGTRLLVL.

The V call is TRBV19, the J call TRBJ2-1; TRBD2 agrees at 8 bases. The CDR3 is 14 residues long. Germline V gene sequence: CDR1 LNHDA, CDR2 SQIVND (reference sequence). Trimming cost V 1 base and J 12 bases; bases outside gene matches: 8. The DNA for the CDR3 is TGTGCCAGTAGTATAGCACTAGCGGATGGGGTGCAGTTCTTC. It yields the protein CASSIALADGVQFF.

This clonotype turned up a few times. The rearrangement joins TRBV20-1 to TRBJ2-3, with TRBD1 identical over 7 bases. V gave up 3 bases and J gave up 1 base; unmatched junction bases: 10. The CDR3 loop spans 16 amino acids. CDR1 DFQATT and CDR2 SNEGSKA come from the germline V gene (reference sequence). CDR3: CSASLARGTGTDTQYF. CDR3 DNA sequence: TGCAGTGCTAGTTTGGCGAGAGGGACAGGCACAGATACGCAGTATTTT.

This clonotype was observed a few times. The rearrangement links TRBV9 to TRBJ2-1, with TRBD1 identical over 9 bases. The CDR3 has 12 residues. The V and J ends lost 2 bases and 9 bases, in that order; junction bases with no gene match: 0. CDR1 is SGDLS, CDR2 YYNGEE, per germline. The CDR3, as DNA: TGTGCCAGCAGCGTGACAGGGGGTGAGCAGTTCTTC. Its protein is CASSVTGGEQFF.

This clonotype was counted many times. This sequence joins TRBV5-6 and TRBJ2-7; D is perhaps TRBD1 (6 bases). The CDR3 loop spans 13 amino acids. Per the germline V gene, CDR1 is SGHDT and CDR2 is YYEEEE. V was cut by 1 base and J by 2 bases, with 7 bases left in between. CDR3: CASSLWDTYEQYF. The CDR3 region has the DNA TGTGCCAGCAGCTTGTGGGACACCTACGAGCAGTACTTC. Together with reference TRBV5-6 and TRBJ2-7, the CDR3 gives the full variable domain: DAGVTQSPTHLIKTRGQQVTLRCSPKSGHDTVSWYQQALGQGPQFIFQYYEEEERQRGNFPDRFSGHQFPNYSSELNVNALLLGDSALYLCASSLWDTYEQYFGPGTRLTVT.

The sample holds a few counts of this clonotype. The chain recombines TRBV24-1 with TRBJ2-1; 8 nucleotides line up with TRBD2. The CDR3 runs to 14 residues. Germline V gene sequence: CDR1 KGHDR, CDR2 SFDVKD. The ends lost 4 bases at V and 7 bases at J; junction bases unmatched: 5. The CDR3 bases are TGTGCCACCAGTGAGTCCGGGACTAGGAATGAGCAGTTCTTC. It translates to CATSESGTRNEQFF.

The rearrangement links TRBV5-1 to TRBJ2-3; weak D call: TRBD2 (6 bases). The CDR3 totals 16 residues. V gave up 1 base and J gave up 0 bases, with 12 bases separating them. Germline-derived CDR1 and CDR2 are SGHRS and YFSETQ. CDR3 loop: CASSLRPGGSTDTQYF. DNA of the CDR3: TGCGCCAGCAGCTTGAGGCCTGGGGGGAGCACAGATACGCAGTATTTT.